The 24 T cell receptor beta chains presented below share a single source sample, sequenced in a study of shared clonotypes between healthy human individuals. Libraries were prepared by immunoSEQ multiplex PCR; TCRdb keeps only in-frame clonotypes and omits some of them. The sample has 900,000 to 1,200,000 clones; roughly 74% are singletons. The sample comprised memory CD4+ T cells from PBMCs. Subset specified: CD45RA-negative fraction. The receptors originated from a man aged 18 to 30 in good health. Some clones in this sample may be carry-over from other donors' samples.

V usage is TRBV25-1 and J usage is TRBJ2-1; 11 bases agree with TRBD2. Germline lookup yields CDR1 MGHDK and CDR2 SYGVNS. Trimming cost V 3 bases and J 8 bases; bases outside gene matches: 9. This CDR3 comprises 16 residues. CDR3 DNA: TGTGCCAGCAGTGAGTACTTAGCGGGAGGGCGGGATGAGCAGTTCTTC. Protein product: CASSEYLAGGRDEQFF.

This clone was recorded only once. This chain connects TRBV4-2 to TRBJ2-5; perhaps TRBD2 as D (6 bases). The CDR3 runs 13 residues. Germline V lookup: CDR1 LGHNA, CDR2 YNFKEQ. V lost 4 bases, J lost 4 bases, and 10 bases lay in between. DNA of the CDR3: TGTGCCAGCAGCCCGGTGGGGGGAGAGACCCAGTACTTC. It specifies CASSPVGGETQYF.

V is TRBV28 and J is TRBJ2-7, with TRBD1 matching 7 bases. The length of the CDR3 is 12 residues. The trim removed 8 bases at V and 6 bases at J, leaving 7 bases unmatched. Germline CDR1 MDHEN, CDR2 SYDVKM. The CDR3 spells CASAPGTAEQYF. The CDR3 DNA follows: TGTGCCAGCGCGCCCGGGACAGCCGAGCAGTACTTC.

This clone showed up just a few times. In the same sample, other DNA sequences code for this CDR3. The chain carries TRBV5-6 and TRBJ1-1; TRBD1 might be the D (5 bases). Germline V gene lookup returns CDR1 SGHDT and CDR2 YYEEEE. The CDR3 sequence is 14 residues long. Trimming took 4 bases from V and 0 from J, leaving 10 bases between them. CDR3 coding DNA: TGTGCCAGCAGCCTGGGCAGGGTGAACACTGAAGCTTTCTTT. Protein: CASSLGRVNTEAFF.

This clone has a handful of counts. The genes are TRBV7-8 and TRBJ2-1; TRBD2 is a possible D gene (7 bases). There are 17 residues in the CDR3. V lost 5 bases, J lost 3 bases, and 20 bases lay in between. Germline V gene sequence: CDR1 SGHVS, CDR2 FQNEAQ. The CDR3 region is CASSHRGGSSNYNEQFF. In DNA, the CDR3 is TGTGCCAGCAGCCATAGGGGGGGGTCTAGTAACTACAATGAGCAGTTCTTC.

With regard to this clone: This likely reflects a read error, since a far larger clone is one base away. The V and J genes are TRBV20-1 and TRBJ2-7; D not resolved. CDR1 and CDR2 (germline): DFQATT, SNEGSKA (reference sequence). This CDR3 region has 11 residues. V lost 7 bases, J lost 8 bases, and 15 bases lay in between. The chain's CDR3 is CSVWSRYKQYF. The CDR3 DNA follows: TGCAGTGTTTGGAGTCGGTACAAGCAGTACTTC.

V gene TRBV5-5 combines with J gene TRBJ2-1, with 9 nucleotides matching TRBD1. The germline V gene encodes CDR1 SGHKS and CDR2 YYEKEE (reference sequence). This CDR3 is 13 amino acids long. The junction had 13 bases not matched to a gene; V was cut back by 6 bases and J by 15 bases. CDR3 nucleotides: TGTGCCAGCACCCCTCAACCGGGACAGGGTCTGTTCTTC. Translated, it gives CASTPQPGQGLFF.

The chain uses TRBV18 and TRBJ2-5; 8 nucleotides align to TRBD2. The CDR3 consists of 15 residues. Unmatched junction bases numbered 10, after V lost 5 bases and J lost 5 bases. The germline CDR1 and CDR2 sequences are KGHSH and LQKENI. The CDR3 protein is CASSSIAGSAETQYF. In nucleotides, the CDR3 is TGTGCCAGCTCATCAATAGCGGGATCGGCGGAGACCCAGTACTTC.

As to this clone: The junction shows a germline mismatch at one end, possibly a read error. The chain couples TRBV30 to TRBJ2-6; tentatively, D is TRBD2 (6 bases). The CDR3 length is 16 residues. CDR1 is GTSNPN, CDR2 SVGIG, per germline (reference sequence). CDR3 coding DNA: TGTGCCGGGAGGAAATTCCCCCTCTCTGGGGCCAACGTCCTGACTTTC. It translates to CAGRKFPLSGANVLTF.

This clone turned up a few times. V usage is TRBV4-1 and J usage is TRBJ2-2; D unclear. Germline lookup yields CDR1 MGHRA and CDR2 YSYEKL. V was cut by 2 bases and J by 0 bases, with 13 bases left in between. The CDR3 runs 17 residues. The CDR3 reads CASSQPRADANTGELFF. CDR3 coding DNA: TGCGCCAGCAGCCAACCAAGGGCGGACGCGAACACCGGGGAGCTGTTTTTT.

The V gene is TRBV11-1, the J gene TRBJ1-1; D is uncertain. Trimming cost V 1 base and J 2 bases, with 5 bases left between them. CDR3 length: 13 residues. Looked up from germline, CDR1 is SGHAT and CDR2 is FQDESV (reference sequence). CDR3 DNA: TGTGCCAGCAGCTTAGGCCCCAACACTGAAGCTTTCTTT. Translating gives CASSLGPNTEAFF. Filled out from reference TRBV11-1 and TRBJ1-1, the complete variable domain reads EAEVAQSPRYKITEKSQAVAFWCDPISGHATLYWYRQILGQGPELLVQFQDESVVDDSQLPKDRFSAERLKGVDSTLKIQPAELGDSAMYLCASSLGPNTEAFFGQGTRLTVV.

The chain recombines TRBV19 with TRBJ1-2, with 7 bases aligning to TRBD1. V gave up 6 bases and J gave up 6 bases; unmatched junction bases: 19. From germline, CDR1 is LNHDA and CDR2 SQIVND (reference sequence). The CDR3 runs 17 residues. The CDR3 region has the DNA TGTGCCAGTAGCACTTCAACCCTTTCGACAGGGACCCATGGCTACACCTTC. It encodes CASSTSTLSTGTHGYTF.

The chain carries TRBV4-2 and TRBJ2-1; D gene unclear. V lost 3 bases and J 4 bases, leaving 13 bases between the germline ends. The CDR3 contains 15 residues. Germline V gene data show CDR1 as LGHNA and CDR2 as YNFKEQ. The CDR3 DNA reads TGTGCCAGCAGCCACCCCTTGGGCGTTTACAATGAGCAGTTCTTC. This translates into CASSHPLGVYNEQFF.

This clone occurred a few times. The V and J genes are TRBV4-3 and TRBJ2-2; D unresolved. There are 11 residues in the CDR3. In germline, CDR1 is LGHNA, CDR2 YSLEER. Trimming stripped 3 bases from V and 7 bases from J, with 3 bases between. CDR3 region: CASSQYGELFF. CDR3 nucleotide sequence: TGCGCCAGCAGCCAGTACGGGGAGCTGTTTTTT.

The sample holds a few counts of this clone. This sequence joins TRBV7-9 and TRBJ2-7; the D gene is possibly TRBD1 (5 bases). Germline V gene data show CDR1 as SEHNR and CDR2 as FQNEAQ (reference sequence). V was cut by 0 bases and J by 5 bases, with 11 bases left in between. This CDR3 is 14 amino acids long. The CDR3 nucleotides are TGTGCCAGCAGCTTAGCGGCAGGGTGGGACGAGCAGTACTTC. Its protein is CASSLAAGWDEQYF.

V and J are TRBV7-8 and TRBJ1-1; the D is unclear. The germline gives CDR1 SGHVS, CDR2 FQNEAQ. Trimming took off 0 bases at V and 1 base at J, with 6 bases between the two ends. CDR3 length: 14 amino acids. DNA for the CDR3: TGTGCCAGCAGCTTAGCGCGGAAGAACACTGAAGCTTTCTTT. As protein: CASSLARKNTEAFF.

The chain combines TRBV15 with TRBJ2-3, with TRBD2 matching 7 bases. Unmatched junction bases numbered 7, after V lost 1 base and J lost 3 bases. Germline lookup yields CDR1 LNHNV and CDR2 YYDKDF (reference sequence). The CDR3 is 16 residues long. The CDR3 here is CATSRVLLRGTDTQYF. DNA of the CDR3: TGTGCCACCAGCAGAGTCCTTTTGCGGGGGACAGATACGCAGTATTTT.

The genes are TRBV11-3 and TRBJ2-1, with unresolved D. Germline CDR1 and CDR2: SGHNT and YENEEA. Deletions cut 1 base from V and 7 bases from J, with 8 bases between. CDR3 length: 13 residues. CDR3 bases: TGTGCCAGCAGCTTAGGAGTGTGGAATGAGCAGTTCTTC. Translation gives CASSLGVWNEQFF.

The chain has TRBV9 and TRBJ2-5, with D tentatively TRBD2 (7 bases). The CDR3 length is 15 residues. V lost 0 bases and J lost 4, with 13 bases in between. Germline-derived CDR1 and CDR2 are SGDLS and YYNGEE. This CDR3 is CASSVVGRGSETQYF. CDR3 DNA: TGTGCCAGCAGCGTAGTGGGGAGGGGGTCAGAGACCCAGTACTTC.

The chain joins TRBV28 to TRBJ2-3; a possible D gene is TRBD1 (6 bases). V dropped 10 bases and J dropped 0 bases, with 17 bases sitting between them. This CDR3 spans 15 amino acids. The germline V gene encodes CDR1 MDHEN and CDR2 SYDVKM. CDR3 region: CAIQTPGTSTDTQYF. The CDR3 coding sequence is TGTGCCATCCAAACGCCGGGGACAAGCACAGATACGCAGTATTTT. The variable domain in full, completed from reference TRBV28 and TRBJ2-3, reads DVKVTQSSRYLVKRTGEKVFLECVQDMDHENMFWYRQDPGLGLRLIYFSYDVKMKEKGDIPEGYSVSREKKERFSLILESASTNQTSMYLCAIQTPGTSTDTQYFGPGTRLTVL.

This clone appeared a few times. The CDR3 DNA sequence: TGCGCCAGCAGCACCGACCCGGACACTGAAGCTTTCTTT. It yields the protein CASSTDPDTEAFF. The chain carries TRBV5-1 and TRBJ1-1; D call uncertain. The CDR3 is 13 amino acids. The V gene's germline CDR1 is SGHRS and CDR2 YFSETQ. Trimming took off 4 bases at V and 3 bases at J, with 10 bases between the two ends.

The V gene is TRBV30, the J gene TRBJ2-2, with D perhaps matching TRBD1 (6 bases). The CDR3 loop spans 16 amino acids. V lost 5 bases to trimming and J lost 1 base, with 17 bases between them. Germline V lookup: CDR1 GTSNPN, CDR2 SVGIG (reference sequence). CDR3 sequence reads: CAWARIGTQNTGELFF. The DNA for the CDR3 is TGTGCCTGGGCCCGAATCGGGACACAGAACACCGGGGAGCTGTTTTTT.

This clone has a single count. This chain connects TRBV28 to TRBJ1-4; 8 bases line up with TRBD1. CDR1 and CDR2 from the germline V gene are MDHEN and SYDVKM. There are 15 residues in the CDR3. The J segment lost 7 bases and the V segment lost 5 bases, leaving 9 bases of the junction unmatched. DNA of the CDR3: TGTGCCAGCAGTCCGAGGACAGGGTTGGCTGAAAAACTGTTTTTT. Translated: CASSPRTGLAEKLFF. Combining the CDR3 with reference TRBV28 and TRBJ1-4 gives the whole variable domain DVKVTQSSRYLVKRTGEKVFLECVQDMDHENMFWYRQDPGLGLRLIYFSYDVKMKEKGDIPEGYSVSREKKERFSLILESASTNQTSMYLCASSPRTGLAEKLFFGSGTQLSVL.

The chain has TRBV7-2 and TRBJ1-2; D is possibly TRBD1 (5 bases). V lost 4 bases, J lost 5 bases, and 11 bases lay in between. The CDR3 covers 13 residues. From germline, CDR1 is SGHTA and CDR2 FQGNSA. CDR3 sequence reads: CASSSSGIYGYTF. In DNA, the CDR3 is TGTGCCAGCAGCTCCTCAGGGATTTATGGCTACACCTTC.